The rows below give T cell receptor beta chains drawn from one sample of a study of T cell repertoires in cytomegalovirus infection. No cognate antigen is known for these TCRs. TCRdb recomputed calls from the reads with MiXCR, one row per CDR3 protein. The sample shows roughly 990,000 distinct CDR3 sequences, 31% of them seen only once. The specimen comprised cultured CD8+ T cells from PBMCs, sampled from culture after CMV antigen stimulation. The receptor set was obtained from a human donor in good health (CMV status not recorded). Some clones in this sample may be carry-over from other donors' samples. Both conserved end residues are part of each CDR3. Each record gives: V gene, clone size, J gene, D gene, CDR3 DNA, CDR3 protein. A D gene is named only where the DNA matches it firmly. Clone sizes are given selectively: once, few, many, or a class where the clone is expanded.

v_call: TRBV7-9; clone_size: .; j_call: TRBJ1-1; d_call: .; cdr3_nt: TGTGCCAGCAGTTCCGGGCCGGGACCCGAAGCTTTCTTT; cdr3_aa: CASSSGPGPEAFF
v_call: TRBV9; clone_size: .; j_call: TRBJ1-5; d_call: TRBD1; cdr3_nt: TGTGCCAGCAGCGTAGATCCGGACAGGACCCATCAGCCCCAGCATTTT; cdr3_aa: CASSVDPDRTHQPQHF
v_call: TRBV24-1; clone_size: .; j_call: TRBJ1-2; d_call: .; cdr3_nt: TGTGCCACCAGTCGGCAGGATCGAAACTATGGCTACACCTTC; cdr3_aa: CATSRQDRNYGYTF
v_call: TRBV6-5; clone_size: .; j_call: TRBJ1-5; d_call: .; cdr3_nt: TGTGCCAGCAGTTCCGCCCGTCCTCAGGGGCCTTATAGCAATCAGCCCCAGCATTTT; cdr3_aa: CASSSARPQGPYSNQPQHF
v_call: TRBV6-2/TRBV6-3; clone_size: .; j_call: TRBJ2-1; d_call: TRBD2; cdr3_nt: TGTGCCAGCAGTTACGATGGTCTAGCGGACTGGAGCTCCTACAATGAGCAGTTCTTC; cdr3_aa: CASSYDGLADWSSYNEQFF
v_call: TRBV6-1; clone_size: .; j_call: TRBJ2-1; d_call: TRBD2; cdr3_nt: TGTGCCAGCTTCCCTAGCGGTAAGATCTCCTACAATGAGCAGTTCTTC; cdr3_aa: CASFPSGKISYNEQFF
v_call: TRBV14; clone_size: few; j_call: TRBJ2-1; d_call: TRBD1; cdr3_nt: TGTGCCAGCAGCCAAGATTGGTCGGACAGGGGCGTTAGCTCCTACAATGAGCAGTTCTTC; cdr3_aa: CASSQDWSDRGVSSYNEQFF
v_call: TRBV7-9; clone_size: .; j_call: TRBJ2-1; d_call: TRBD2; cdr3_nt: TGTGCCAGCAGCAGCCCTGTTAGCGGGGGCCTCAATGAGCAGTTCTTC; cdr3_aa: CASSSPVSGGLNEQFF
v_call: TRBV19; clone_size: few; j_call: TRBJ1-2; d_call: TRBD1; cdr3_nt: TGTGCCAGTAGTATCCTCGACAGGGATGGCTACACCTTC; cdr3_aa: CASSILDRDGYTF
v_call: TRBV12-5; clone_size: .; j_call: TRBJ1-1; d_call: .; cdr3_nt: TGTGCTAGTGGTTACAAGGGTGGGAACACTGAAGCTTTCTTT; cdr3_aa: CASGYKGGNTEAFF
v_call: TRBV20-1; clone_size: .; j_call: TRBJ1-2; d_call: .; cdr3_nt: TGCAGTGCTAGAGATAAGACAGGATACGCCACTCGCTATGGCTACACCTTC; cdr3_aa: CSARDKTGYATRYGYTF
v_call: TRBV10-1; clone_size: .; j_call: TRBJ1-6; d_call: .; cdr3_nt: TGCGCCAGCAGTGAGGCGCTGGGGGGACCCCTCCACTTT; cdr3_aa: CASSEALGGPLHF
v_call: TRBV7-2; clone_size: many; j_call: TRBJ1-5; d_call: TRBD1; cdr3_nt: TGTGCCAGCAGCTTAGCGCGACAGGGGAGCAATCAGCCCCAGCATTTT; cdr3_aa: CASSLARQGSNQPQHF
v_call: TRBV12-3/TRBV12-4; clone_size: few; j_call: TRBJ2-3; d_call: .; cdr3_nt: TGTGCCAGCAGTTTTTCGGGTAATACGCAGTATTTT; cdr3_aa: CASSFSGNTQYF
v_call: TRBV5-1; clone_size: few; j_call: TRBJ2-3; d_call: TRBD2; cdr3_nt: TGCGCCAGCAGCTCCGGGACTAGCACCCTTGATACGCAGTATTTT; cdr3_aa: CASSSGTSTLDTQYF